This TCR beta chain was retrieved from a study of graft-versus-host responses after intestinal transplantation. Looking at the study overall: The study gave all recipients anti-thymocyte globulin induction, then tacrolimus and steroids for two to three years.

The assay was immunoSEQ multiplex PCR, and TCRdb's table has in-frame clones only and misses some. The sample shows some 96,000 clones, roughly 87% of them seen only once. Details on this clone: Its antigen is currently unknown.

This clonotype was sampled from a human donor who was the organ donor for an intestinal transplant. Sequencing used unstimulated CD4+ T cells sorted from spleen or lymph node cells, obtained before transplant.

The CDR3 DNA follows: TGTGCCTGGAGTGTACTGGGTGGTCCCTACGAGCAGTACTTC. Amino acid sequence: CAWSVLGGPYEQYF. This chain joins TRBV30 and TRBJ2-7; D unresolved. The CDR3 spans 14 residues. Trimming stripped 0 bases from V and 2 bases from J, with 11 bases between. In germline, CDR1 is GTSNPN, CDR2 SVGIG (reference sequence).